Following are 15 T cell receptor beta chains from one sample sequenced in a study of OX40 agonist ivuxolimab in advanced cancers. The assay was immunoSEQ multiplex PCR, and TCRdb's table has in-frame clones only and misses some. Among about 10,000 clones, over 55% were seen once, and the ten largest hold 46%. The sequences come from CD4+ or CD8+ T cells sorted from blood, collected in a trial of the OX40 agonist ivuxolimab. The receptors originated from an adult with an advanced solid tumor such as melanoma, head and neck, liver or kidney cancer.

The chain carries TRBV29-1 and TRBJ2-2, with TRBD1 matching 7 bases. Germline values: CDR1 SQVTM, CDR2 ANQGSEA. After removal of 7 bases from V and 4 bases from J, the junction contained 3 bases not matched to a gene. This CDR3 contains 12 residues. The CDR3 loop is CSARTGTGELFF. The DNA for the CDR3 is TGCAGCGCCCGGACAGGCACCGGGGAGCTGTTTTTT.

This sequence joins TRBV6-6 and TRBJ1-5; 9 bases are shared with TRBD1. The CDR3 is made up of 15 amino acids. V dropped 5 bases and J dropped 4; count of bases not matched to a gene: 6. Germline V gene data show CDR1 as MNHNY and CDR2 as SVGAGI (reference sequence). The CDR3 protein is CASSITGTGNQPQHF. For the CDR3, the DNA is TGTGCCAGCAGTATTACCGGGACAGGGAATCAGCCCCAGCATTTT.

As for this clone: Other DNA sequences in this specimen translate into the identical CDR3. CDR3 protein: CASSLNFYNEQFF. In DNA form, the CDR3 reads TGTGCCAGCAGTTTAAACTTCTACAATGAGCAGTTCTTC. The chain couples TRBV27 to TRBJ2-1; D ambiguous. The CDR3 covers 13 residues. V lost 2 bases, J lost 3 bases, and 5 bases lay in between. Germline CDR1 is MNHEY and CDR2 is SMNVEV (reference sequence).

The table lists this clone with a count of one. The chain combines TRBV11-3 with TRBJ2-1; D might be TRBD1 (5 bases). V gave up 2 bases and J gave up 5 bases, with 7 bases separating them. This CDR3 is 13 amino acids long. Germline V gene sequence: CDR1 SGHNT, CDR2 YENEEA. CDR3 residues: CASSLLTDNEQFF. The CDR3 nucleotides read TGTGCCAGCAGCTTATTGACAGACAATGAGCAGTTCTTC.

This clone was found a few times. The chain joins TRBV6-1 to TRBJ1-5, with a tentative D call TRBD1 (5 bases). The germline V gene encodes CDR1 MNHNS and CDR2 SASEGT. Between the trimmed V and J ends, which lost 6 bases and 4 bases, there was a span of 16 bases. CDR3 length: 15 residues. CDR3 amino acids: CASRHLQGSNQPQHF. The CDR3 DNA is TGTGCCAGCAGACATCTCCAGGGATCTAATCAGCCCCAGCATTTT.

The V call is TRBV10-2, the J call TRBJ2-1, with D perhaps TRBD2 (6 bases). The CDR3 spans 15 residues. V was cut by 2 bases and J by 5 bases, with 13 bases left in between. CDR1 and CDR2 from the germline V gene are WSHSY and SAAADI. The DNA for the CDR3 is TGCGCCAGCAGTGAGGGGCGGGGATGGGACAATGAGCAGTTCTTC. Amino acid sequence: CASSEGRGWDNEQFF.

By share, this clone counts as medium-sized. V and J are TRBV6-1 and TRBJ1-4; D is uncertain. This CDR3 region has 12 residues. Trimming removed 4 bases from V and 7 bases from J, with 7 bases in between. CDR1 is MNHNS and CDR2 is SASEGT in the germline V gene. The CDR3 spells CASSGLGEKLFF. CDR3 DNA: TGTGCCAGCAGTGGCCTAGGTGAAAAACTGTTTTTT.

The rearrangement links TRBV5-6 to TRBJ2-1; D may be TRBD2 (5 bases). V lost 2 bases, J lost 8 bases, and 17 bases lay in between. The CDR3 runs 15 residues. Germline V gene data show CDR1 as SGHDT and CDR2 as YYEEEE. The CDR3: CASSFPLGSEDEQFF. The CDR3 DNA is TGTGCCAGCAGCTTCCCTTTGGGTAGCGAGGATGAGCAGTTCTTC.

This clone was found once. The gene calls are TRBV7-9 and TRBJ1-3; the match to TRBD1 covers 10 bases. After removal of 3 bases from V and 5 bases from J, the junction contained 4 bases not matched to a gene. The germline V gene encodes CDR1 SEHNR and CDR2 FQNEAQ (reference sequence). This CDR3 contains 15 residues. The CDR3 is CASSFAGQGRNTIYF. The CDR3, as DNA: TGTGCCAGCAGCTTTGCGGGACAGGGGCGAAACACCATATATTTT.

This chain uses TRBV30 with TRBJ1-1, with TRBD1 as a possible D gene (6 bases). Between the trimmed V and J ends, which lost 2 bases and 1 base, there was a span of 8 bases. Germline V lookup: CDR1 GTSNPN, CDR2 SVGIG (reference sequence). This CDR3 is 13 amino acids long. This chain's CDR3 is CAWSPGANTEAFF. The CDR3, as DNA: TGTGCCTGGAGTCCGGGGGCGAACACTGAAGCTTTCTTT. Full variable domain (rest looked up from reference TRBV30 and TRBJ1-1): SQTIHQWPATLVQPVGSPLSLECTVEGTSNPNLYWYRQAAGRGLQLLFYSVGIGQISSEVPQNLSASRPQDRQFILSSKKLLLSDSGFYLCAWSPGANTEAFFGQGTRLTVV.

The chain has TRBV5-1 and TRBJ2-6, with D possibly matching TRBD2 (6 bases). Trimming took 0 bases from V and 3 from J, leaving 13 bases between them. This CDR3 is 17 amino acids long. Germline loops: CDR1 SGHRS, CDR2 YFSETQ. The CDR3, as DNA: TGCGCCAGCAGCTTGGTTGCGGGGCGCGGTGGGGCCAACGTCCTGACTTTC. This translates into CASSLVAGRGGANVLTF.

The chain combines TRBV9 with TRBJ2-7; D not resolved. Germline loops: CDR1 SGDLS, CDR2 YYNGEE. V gave up 5 bases and J gave up 3 bases, with 9 bases separating them. This CDR3 is 12 amino acids long. The CDR3: CASSVRDYEQYF. CDR3 DNA sequence: TGTGCCAGCAGTGTTCGCGACTACGAGCAGTACTTC.

V and J are TRBV6-5 and TRBJ2-2; no definite D call. The V end lost 2 bases, the J end lost 5 bases, and 6 bases lay between the germline ends. Germline V CDR1 and CDR2: MNHEY, SVGAGI. This CDR3 comprises 13 residues. The CDR3 is CASSYEWTGELFF. In DNA form, the CDR3 reads TGTGCCAGCAGTTACGAGTGGACCGGGGAGCTGTTTTTT.

This clone was counted a few times. The chain links TRBV5-1 to TRBJ1-2; no firm D call. V lost 4 bases to trimming and J lost 0 bases, with 13 bases between them. This CDR3 is 15 amino acids long. In germline, CDR1 is SGHRS, CDR2 YFSETQ. Written as DNA, the CDR3 is TGCGCCAGCAGCCGACGGGGAGAAGCTAACTATGGCTACACCTTC. Translating gives CASSRRGEANYGYTF. Looking up the rest from reference TRBV5-1 and TRBJ1-2 gives the full variable domain: KAGVTQTPRYLIKTRGQQVTLSCSPISGHRSVSWYQQTPGQGLQFLFEYFSETQRNKGNFPGRFSGRQFSNSRSEMNVSTLELGDSALYLCASSRRGEANYGYTFGSGTRLTVV.

The V and J genes are TRBV29-1 and TRBJ2-2; D is undetermined. This CDR3 spans 13 amino acids. Germline V gene data show CDR1 as SQVTM and CDR2 as ANQGSEA. V dropped 4 bases and J dropped 2 bases, with 8 bases sitting between them. This chain's CDR3 is CSVGAVNTGELFF. CDR3 nucleotide sequence: TGCAGCGTTGGGGCAGTTAACACCGGGGAGCTGTTTTTT.